This TCR beta chain was documented in a study of OX40 agonist ivuxolimab in advanced cancers. Across the whole study: The patients received ivuxolimab by intravenous route every 2 weeks at 0.01 to 10 mg/kg. Patients with prior anti-PD-1, anti-PD-L1 or anti-CTLA-4 therapy were eligible; less than 50% had some.

Note on this clone: Other DNA sequences in this sample translate to the same CDR3.

The data were produced by immunoSEQ multiplex PCR, yet TCRdb's version contains in-frame clones alone and is incomplete. Of some 70,000 clones listed, around four fifths were seen once; the top ten hold 5.9%. Individuals having autoimmune disease history or systemic immunosuppression were not enrolled. V was clipped by 0 bases and J by 4 bases; unmatched bases: 6. The CDR3 has 16 amino acids. The germline gives CDR1 MNHEY, CDR2 SVGAGI. This clonotype was obtained from an adult with an advanced solid tumor such as melanoma, head and neck, liver or kidney cancer. The chain joins TRBV6-5 to TRBJ2-1; 7 positions match TRBD2. This material consisted of CD4+ or CD8+ T cells sorted from blood, taken in a trial of the OX40 agonist ivuxolimab. The CDR3 DNA reads TGTGCCAGCAGTTACTCGAGCAGCGGGGCGTACAATGAGCAGTTCTTC. Its translation: CASSYSSSGAYNEQFF.